This T cell receptor beta chain emerged from a study of cytomegalovirus exposure and HLA in healthy donors. The assay was immunoSEQ multiplex PCR, and TCRdb's table has in-frame clones only and misses some. The sample consists of approximately 150,000 clones, approximately 90% of them appearing once. The receptor comes from a man between 18 and 29 years old in good health and CMV-seronegative. The specimen was PBMCs.

The CDR3 DNA sequence: TGTGCCAGCAGTCCCATGCTTCGGGGGTTTTACGAGCAGTACTTC. Protein: CASSPMLRGFYEQYF. V gene TRBV27 combines with J gene TRBJ2-7; D perhaps matches TRBD2 (6 bases). V lost 5 bases to trimming and J lost 4 bases, with 18 bases between them. The CDR3 contains 15 residues. Per the germline V gene, CDR1 is MNHEY and CDR2 is SMNVEV (reference sequence).